One T cell receptor (beta chain) is described in this entry. The specificity of this receptor is unknown. Per-base qualities were not stored, and no clone one base away is much larger. This specimen belongs to a study of shared clonotypes between healthy human individuals (dated by TCRdb to the early 2020s). General notes on the study: Three men and two women, aged 18 to 49 years, made up the cohort. For each donor, CD4 naive and CD4 memory were each given three plates, CD8 naive was given two plates, and CD8 memory was given one plate. Blood TCR repertoires of five healthy adults were deeply sequenced to estimate repertoire size and the extent of clonotype sharing between individuals. To increase sequencing depth and limit assay-specific biases, TCR repertoire library preparation and sequencing were carried out by different laboratories using diverse techniques. Each donor's leukapheresis produced roughly between about 0.8 and 10 billion PBMCs. On the study overall, not on this receptor specifically: Naive subsets generally had larger estimated clonotype richness than memory subsets did. Across four donors, roughly 5.1% of naive CD4, 3% to 3.5% of naive CD8, about 2% of memory CD4, and 0.4% to 0.45% of memory CD8 clonotypes were shared. Sampling was restricted to blood, and TCR repertoires in tissue are likely to differ from TCR repertoires in blood. Even with the large sequencing depth, rarefaction of the sorted-subset datasets indicated that sequencing was incomplete. Because the study included a small number of donors, the genetic and exposure-history diversity represented was limited. Pairwise subsampling indicated that sequencing depth was expected to affect the degree of clonotype sharing among donors. Clonotypes shared by all four sorted-subset donors showed higher generation probabilities than non-shared clonotypes.

Using the deep immunoSEQ assay, TCR CDR3 regions were amplified from genomic DNA by multiplex PCR. Extracted genomic DNA from each cell subset was spread evenly across all wells of several immunoSEQ 96-well plates, with each plate serving as a replicate. Each replicate PCR for sorted subsets received approximately 200 ng genomic DNA, equal to 30,000 or so T cell genomes. Purified libraries were quantified with a Qubit 3.0 fluorometer, sized on a Bioanalyzer 2100, and re-quantified with the KAPA Library Quantification kit. Each immunoSEQ 96-well plate was sequenced on its own single-read 150-cycle Illumina NextSeq 550 flow cell. As for the authors' bioinformatics: Because the immunoSEQ output included only junctional sequences and no quality scores, the filtering could not be the same as the filtering used for full-length reads. Sequences were annotated with PyIR, a Python wrapper for IgBLAST v1.9, using IMGT germline references to assign V/J genes and CDR3. Reads were filtered out if the reads had weak V/J assignments (E-value above 1e-6), no CDR3, stop codons, out-of-frame junctions, or ambiguous translated residues. V3J clonotypes were defined by identical inferred V gene, J gene, and CDR3 amino acid sequence. Percentage overlap between repertoires was computed as shared unique clonotypes divided by the size of the smaller repertoire. RTK rarefaction, the Chao1 estimator, and Recon v2.1 estimates of unobserved clonotypes were used to assess repertoire richness. Generation probabilities were computed with OLGA for all TCRbeta clonotypes obtained by the gDNA method from four donors. TCRdb re-hosts the immuneACCESS table, in-frame sequences only. Its copies lack some clones; in the studies checked, an unresolved V gene accounts for under half of them, and the cause for the rest is not known. V and J calls and clone size are given by that table; D and trimming were obtained from the DNA. Present in this sample are about 2.4 million clones, roughly 93% of which were seen just once. The ten largest make up about 0.39% of the sample.

The donors were healthy, HIV-negative adults who had no recently reported acute infections or vaccinations. Only Caucasian adults living in Nashville, Tennessee, USA were represented among the donors. CD4+ T cells were enriched by magnetic negative selection; naive cells were then positively selected on CD45RA, and the negative fraction formed the memory subset. After blood collection by leukapheresis, PBMCs were isolated using Ficoll-Histopaque density gradient centrifugation and then cryopreserved in the vapor phase of liquid nitrogen. Analytical flow cytometry was used to check the purity and quantity of each magnetically sorted T cell population. Genomic DNA was isolated from each sorted fraction and quantified by UV absorbance on a Nanodrop 2000c. CDR1 and CDR2 are read off the germline V gene as SGHNT and YENEEA. Counted from cysteine to phenylalanine, this CDR3 has 15 amino acids. Here the CDR3 DNA is all that survives: 45 bases in frame from base 1. V gives up 5 bases and J gives up 0 bases, and the segment between their germline ends measures 12 bases.

This sequence originates from a man aged 18 to 30 in good health. Some clones in this sample may be carry-over from other donors' samples. In this chain, TRBV11-3 is recombined with TRBJ2-3, and TRBD1 may be the D gene, going by 7 matching bases. Specimen: naive CD4+ T cells from PBMCs. The meaning of the sample's cell subset or site label: CD45RA+ positively selected. CDR3 protein: CASSQGGGSTDTQYF. The DNA is as follows: TGTGCCAGCAGCCAGGGGGGCGGGAGCACAGATACGCAGTATTTT. Extended through the reference TRBV11-3 and TRBJ2-3 proteins, this CDR3 yields the full variable domain: EAGVVQSPRYKIIEKKQPVAFWCNPISGHNTLYWYLQNLGQGPELLIRYENEEAVDDSQLPKDRFSAERLKGVDSTLKIQPAELGDSAVYLCASSQGGGSTDTQYFGPGTRLTVL.